The sample holds a few counts of the clone carrying this T cell receptor beta chain. Its specificity is not known. The purity of all sorted populations exceeded 95%. These data belong to a study of beta chain features in type 1 diabetes. Broader study findings: In all four CD4+ subsets, TCRB CDR3 length was significantly, moderately reduced in type 1 diabetes. It was not settled here whether HLA type affects TCRB rearrangement.

V shed 7 bases, J shed 9 bases, and the junction held 8 bases outside the gene matches. The CDR3 runs to 12 residues. Germline V gene sequence: CDR1 MNHNY, CDR2 SVGAGI (reference sequence). All of the isolated RNA was reverse transcribed, so expressed TCRB transcripts were sequenced. Naive, central memory and regulatory T cell samples yielded roughly 3.6 million reads on average. Here immunoSEQ multiplex PCR was the method, and the copy in TCRdb shows in-frame clones only, minus some. The table includes approximately 200,000 clones, 7.5% to 10% detected once. This clonotype was obtained from a woman aged 18-35 years in good health. The sequencing sample was made of naive CD4+ T cells from blood. The chain carries TRBV6-6 and TRBJ2-5; 7 nucleotides agree with TRBD2. The chain's CDR3 is CASTLDRGAQYF. The CDR3, as DNA: TGTGCCAGCACACTCGACCGGGGGGCCCAGTACTTC.